These T cell receptor beta chains were read from a single sample in a study of T-cell reconstitution after alpha-beta-depleted transplantation in children. Via MiXCR, TCRdb re-called the PCR reads, giving one row per CDR3 protein. Of 40,000 to 55,000 distinct CDR3 sequences listed, about 5% are singletons. The sample in question was PBMCs, mostly from graft donor cells, obtained 60 days after TCRalphabeta/CD19-depleted stem cell transplant. All receptors come from a female patient between 2 and 15 years old who had a stem cell transplant for aplastic anemia, so the T cells may come from the graft donor. CDR3s include the opening cysteine and the closing phenylalanine or tryptophan. Each record gives: V gene, J gene, D gene, clone size, CDR3 protein, CDR3 DNA. The D gene is left open where the match is weak. Not all rows give a size; the values are once, few, many and, for expanded clones, a class.

>TRBV6-6|TRBJ1-5|TRBD1|many
CASSSIPGQGFQPQHF
TGTGCCAGCAGTTCAATTCCGGGACAGGGCTTTCAGCCCCAGCATTTT
>TRBV3-1|TRBJ2-1|TRBD2|few
CASSQRPGGGYNEQFF
TGTGCCAGCAGCCAAAGACCGGGAGGGGGGTACAATGAGCAGTTCTTC
>TRBV12-3/TRBV12-4|TRBJ2-7|TRBD2|many
CASSAGLAYEQYF
TGTGCCAGCAGTGCCGGACTAGCCTACGAGCAGTACTTC
>TRBV10-2|TRBJ1-1|NA|many
CASSVPGKEAFF
TGCGCCAGCAGTGTCCCGGGGAAAGAAGCTTTCTTT
>TRBV20-1|TRBJ2-1|TRBD2|medium-sized
CSVKRGGYYNEQFF
TGCAGTGTAAAGCGGGGGGGCTACTACAATGAGCAGTTCTTC
>TRBV2|TRBJ2-2|TRBD2|many
CASTSGTGELFF
TGTGCCAGCACTAGCGGGACCGGGGAGCTGTTTTTT
>TRBV7-2|TRBJ2-3|TRBD2|many
CASSFLGLAGGQDTQYF
TGTGCCAGCAGCTTCCTAGGGCTAGCGGGGGGGCAAGATACGCAGTATTTT
>TRBV25-1|TRBJ2-7|NA|many
CASSAGLYEQYF
TGTGCCAGCAGTGCTGGACTCTACGAGCAGTACTTC
>TRBV9|TRBJ2-1|TRBD2|many
CASSPIAGGAYNEQFF
TGTGCCAGCAGCCCCATAGCGGGGGGTGCATACAATGAGCAGTTCTTC
>TRBV28|TRBJ2-3|NA|many
CASSFPQFTDTQYF
TGTGCCAGCAGTTTCCCTCAGTTTACCGATACGCAGTATTTT
>TRBV12-3/TRBV12-4|TRBJ2-3|TRBD2|many
CASSPKRGDTDTQYF
TGTGCCAGCAGTCCAAAGCGGGGGGACACAGATACGCAGTATTTT
>TRBV6-5|TRBJ2-3|NA|many
CASSPRVTDTQYF
TGTGCCAGCAGTCCCAGGGTCACAGATACGCAGTATTTT
>TRBV20-1|TRBJ2-1|TRBD1|many
CSVNRGDSYNEQFF
TGCAGTGTCAACAGGGGCGACTCCTACAATGAGCAGTTCTTC
>TRBV2|TRBJ2-2|TRBD2|many
CASRRLAVNTGELFF
TGTGCCAGCAGGAGACTAGCGGTGAACACCGGGGAGCTGTTTTTT
>TRBV21-1|TRBJ2-5|NA|NA
CASSKVPSQAQETQYF
TGTGCCAGCAGCAAAGTCCCCTCACAGGCGCAAGAGACCCAGTACTTC
>TRBV19|TRBJ2-1|TRBD2|NA
CASSSSGGGRASEQFF
TGTGCCAGTAGTTCCTCGGGGGGCGGGAGGGCCAGTGAGCAGTTCTTC
>TRBV6-6|TRBJ2-7|NA|many
CASSYTSLHEQYF
TGTGCCAGCAGTTACACTAGCCTCCACGAGCAGTACTTC
>TRBV5-1|TRBJ2-2|TRBD1|many
CASSLETGGGELFF
TGCGCCAGCAGCTTAGAGACAGGGGGCGGGGAGCTGTTTTTT
>TRBV5-6|TRBJ2-3|TRBD1|many
CASSLAGTGSTDTQYF
TGTGCCAGCAGCTTGGCCGGGACAGGGAGCACAGATACGCAGTATTTT
>TRBV28|TRBJ2-2|NA|many
CASSSIKNRATGELFF
TGTGCCAGCAGTTCAATAAAAAACAGGGCCACCGGGGAGCTGTTTTTT
>TRBV7-2|TRBJ2-1|TRBD2|many
CASSPRAGGNNEQFF
TGTGCCAGCAGCCCTCGAGCGGGGGGGAACAATGAGCAGTTCTTC
>TRBV6-2/TRBV6-3|TRBJ1-1|TRBD1|NA
CASRMDRGGTEAFF
TGTGCCAGCAGAATGGACAGGGGAGGGACTGAAGCTTTCTTT
>TRBV7-2|TRBJ2-4|NA|many
CASSLKAGAAKNIQYF
TGTGCCAGCAGCTTAAAGGCGGGGGCGGCCAAAAACATTCAGTACTTC
>TRBV11-2|TRBJ2-3|NA|NA
CASSPLSQGGSTQYF
TGTGCCAGCAGCCCTTTATCCCAGGGGGGGAGTACGCAGTATTTT
>TRBV28|TRBJ2-6|NA|many
CASSFREGASGANVLTF
TGTGCCAGCAGTTTCCGGGAGGGGGCTAGTGGGGCCAACGTCCTGACTTTC
>TRBV5-4|TRBJ2-2|TRBD1|few
CASSQTGGTTGELFF
TGTGCCAGCAGCCAAACAGGGGGAACCACCGGGGAGCTGTTTTTT
>TRBV20-1|TRBJ2-2|TRBD2|many
CSARFSGVSPKNTGELFF
TGCAGTGCGCGTTTCAGCGGGGTTTCCCCCAAAAACACCGGGGAGCTGTTTTTT